This T cell receptor beta chain was recorded in a study of breast tumors, draining lymph nodes, adjacent tissues. Study outcomes and limitations: Findings are consistent with lymph node origin and intratumoral expansion of most tumor T cells. Compared with lymph nodes, tumors were less diverse; compared with nontumor tissue, more. The lymph node origin of tumor T cells was framed as consistent with a hypothesis, not demonstrated. Luminal-like breast cancer showed significantly higher tumor–nontumor repertoire similarity than basal-like.

This clonotype came up many times. Its antigen is not identified. TCRdb itself ran the multiplex PCR reads through MiXCR, one entry per CDR3 protein. The data show over 150,000 distinct CDR3 sequences, approximately 33% seen once. J gave up 0 bases and V 5 bases, and 5 bases lay outside the gene matches. Germline V gives CDR1 SGHVS, CDR2 FNYEAQ. There are 16 residues in the CDR3. The lymph nodes were axillary draining lymph nodes from breast cancer patients. This rearrangement joins TRBV7-6 to TRBJ2-2; 8 nucleotides match TRBD2. Source material: axillary lymph node tissue. The origin of this receptor is a female donor with breast cancer. Some clones in this sample may be carry-over from other donors' samples. This chain's CDR3 is CASSAYGGANTGELFF. The CDR3 region has the DNA TGTGCCAGCAGCGCATACGGGGGGGCGAACACCGGGGAGCTGTTTTTT.